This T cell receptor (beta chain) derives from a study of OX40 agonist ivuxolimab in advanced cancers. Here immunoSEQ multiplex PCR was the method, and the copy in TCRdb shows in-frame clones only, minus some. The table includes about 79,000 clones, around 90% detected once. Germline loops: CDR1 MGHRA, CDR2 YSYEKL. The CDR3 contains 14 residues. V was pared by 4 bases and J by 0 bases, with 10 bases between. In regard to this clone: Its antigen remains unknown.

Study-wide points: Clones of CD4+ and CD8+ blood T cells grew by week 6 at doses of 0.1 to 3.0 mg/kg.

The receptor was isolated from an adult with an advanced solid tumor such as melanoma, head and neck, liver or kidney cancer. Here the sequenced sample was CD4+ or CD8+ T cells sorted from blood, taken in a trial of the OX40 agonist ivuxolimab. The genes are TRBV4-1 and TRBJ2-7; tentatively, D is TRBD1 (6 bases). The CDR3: CASSRGQGSYEQYF. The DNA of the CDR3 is TGCGCCAGCAGCCGGGGGCAGGGCTCCTACGAGCAGTACTTC.